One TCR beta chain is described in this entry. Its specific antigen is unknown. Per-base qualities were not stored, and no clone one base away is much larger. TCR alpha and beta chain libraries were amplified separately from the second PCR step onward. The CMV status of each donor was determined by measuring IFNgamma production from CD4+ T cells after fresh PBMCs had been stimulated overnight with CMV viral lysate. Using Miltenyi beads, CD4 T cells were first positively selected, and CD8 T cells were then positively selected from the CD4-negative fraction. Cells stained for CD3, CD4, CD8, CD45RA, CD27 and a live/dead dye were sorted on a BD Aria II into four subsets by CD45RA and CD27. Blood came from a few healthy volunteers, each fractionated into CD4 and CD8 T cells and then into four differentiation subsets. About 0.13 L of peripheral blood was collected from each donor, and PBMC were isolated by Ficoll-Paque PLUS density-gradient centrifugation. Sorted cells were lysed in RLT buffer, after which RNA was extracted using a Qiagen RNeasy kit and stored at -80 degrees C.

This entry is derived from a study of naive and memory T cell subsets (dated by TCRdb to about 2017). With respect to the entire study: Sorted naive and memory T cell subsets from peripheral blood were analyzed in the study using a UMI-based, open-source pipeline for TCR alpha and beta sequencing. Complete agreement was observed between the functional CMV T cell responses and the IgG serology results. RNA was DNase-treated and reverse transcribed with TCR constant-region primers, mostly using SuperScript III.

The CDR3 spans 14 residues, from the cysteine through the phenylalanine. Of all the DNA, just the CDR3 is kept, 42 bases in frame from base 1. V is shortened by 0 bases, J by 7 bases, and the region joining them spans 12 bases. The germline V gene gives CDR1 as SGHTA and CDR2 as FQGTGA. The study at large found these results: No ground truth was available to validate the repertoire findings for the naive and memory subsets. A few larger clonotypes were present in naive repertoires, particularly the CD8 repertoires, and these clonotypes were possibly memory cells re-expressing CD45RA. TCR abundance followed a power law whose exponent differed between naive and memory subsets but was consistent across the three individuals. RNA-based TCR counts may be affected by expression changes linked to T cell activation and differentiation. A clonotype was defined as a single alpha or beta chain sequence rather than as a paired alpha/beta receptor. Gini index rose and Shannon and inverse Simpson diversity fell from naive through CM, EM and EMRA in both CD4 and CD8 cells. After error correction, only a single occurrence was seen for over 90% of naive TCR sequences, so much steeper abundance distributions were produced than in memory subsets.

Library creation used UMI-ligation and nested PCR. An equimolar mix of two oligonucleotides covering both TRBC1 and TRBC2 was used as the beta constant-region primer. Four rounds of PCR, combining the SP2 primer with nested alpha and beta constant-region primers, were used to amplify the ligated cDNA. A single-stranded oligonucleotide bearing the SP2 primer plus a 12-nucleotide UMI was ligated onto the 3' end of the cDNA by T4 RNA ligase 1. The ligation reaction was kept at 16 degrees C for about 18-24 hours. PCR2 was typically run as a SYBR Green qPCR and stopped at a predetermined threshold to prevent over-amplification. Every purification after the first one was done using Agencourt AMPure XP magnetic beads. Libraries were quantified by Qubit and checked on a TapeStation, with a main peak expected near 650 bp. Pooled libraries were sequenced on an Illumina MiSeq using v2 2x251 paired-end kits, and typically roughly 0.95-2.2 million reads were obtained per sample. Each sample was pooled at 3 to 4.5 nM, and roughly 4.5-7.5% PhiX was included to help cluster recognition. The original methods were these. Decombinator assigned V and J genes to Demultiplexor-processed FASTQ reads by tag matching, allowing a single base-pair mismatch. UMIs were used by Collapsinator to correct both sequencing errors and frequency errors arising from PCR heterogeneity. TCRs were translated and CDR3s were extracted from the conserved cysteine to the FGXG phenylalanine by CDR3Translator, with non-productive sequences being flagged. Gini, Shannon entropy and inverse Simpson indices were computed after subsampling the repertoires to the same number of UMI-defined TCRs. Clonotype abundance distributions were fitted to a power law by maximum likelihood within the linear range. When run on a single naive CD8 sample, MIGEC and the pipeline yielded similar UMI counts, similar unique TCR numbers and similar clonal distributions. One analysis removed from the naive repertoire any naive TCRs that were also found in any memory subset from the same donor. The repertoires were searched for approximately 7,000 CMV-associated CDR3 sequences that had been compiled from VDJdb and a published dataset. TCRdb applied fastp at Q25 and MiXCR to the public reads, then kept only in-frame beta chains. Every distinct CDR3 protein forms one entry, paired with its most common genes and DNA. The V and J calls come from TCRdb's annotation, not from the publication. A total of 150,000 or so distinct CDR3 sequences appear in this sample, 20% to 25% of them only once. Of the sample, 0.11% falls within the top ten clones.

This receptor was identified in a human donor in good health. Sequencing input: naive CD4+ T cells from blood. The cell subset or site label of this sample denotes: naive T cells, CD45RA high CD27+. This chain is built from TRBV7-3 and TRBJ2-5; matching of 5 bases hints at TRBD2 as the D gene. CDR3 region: CASSLTAGVGTQYF. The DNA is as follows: TGTGCCAGCAGCTTAACGGCCGGGGTCGGGACCCAGTACTTC.